This T cell receptor (beta chain) originates from a study of T cells after yellow fever vaccination. Background on the study: Preparation of the low-cell-number fractions used SMART-Seq v4 Ultra Low Input. Regarding the study as a whole: The study re-detected most primary-vaccination clones after the booster (roughly 96% CD4, almost 90% CD8).

As TCR cDNA was made by 5'RACE template switching, a universal primer site and UMIs were added. TCRdb re-called the 5' RACE reads with MiXCR, one entry per CDR3 protein. The data contain 150,000 to 200,000 distinct CDR3 sequences, around 7% of them seen just once; the ten biggest clones take up approximately 2.4%. This CDR3 has 14 amino acids. Germline V gene data show CDR1 as SGHNT and CDR2 as YENEEA. V gave up 1 base and J gave up 3 bases, with 9 bases separating them. This clonotype showed up many times. Antigen specificity is unknown. The source was CD4+ T cells sorted from PBMCs, collected around 5 days after the first yellow fever vaccination. V gene TRBV11-3 combines with J gene TRBJ2-5; D perhaps matches TRBD2 (6 bases). The receptor was derived from a man between 18 and 29 years old who received the YFV17D yellow fever vaccine. The CDR3 loop reads CASSLAGGKETQYF. For the CDR3, the DNA is TGTGCCAGCAGCTTAGCCGGGGGAAAAGAGACCCAGTACTTC. Full variable domain (rest looked up from reference TRBV11-3 and TRBJ2-5): EAGVVQSPRYKIIEKKQPVAFWCNPISGHNTLYWYLQNLGQGPELLIRYENEEAVDDSQLPKDRFSAERLKGVDSTLKIQPAELGDSAVYLCASSLAGGKETQYFGPGTRLLVL.